These 29 T cell receptor beta chains came from one sample sequenced in a study of cytomegalovirus exposure and HLA in healthy donors. Profiled with immunoSEQ multiplex PCR; TCRdb holds only in-frame clones, not every one. The sample includes more than 55,000 clones, roughly 87% of them seen just once. Sequencing input: PBMCs. These TCRs come from a woman younger than 35 in good health and CMV-seronegative.

The chain combines TRBV19 with TRBJ1-5; 10 bases align to TRBD1. V lost 4 bases to trimming and J lost 6 bases; unmatched junction nucleotides: 12. This CDR3 has 17 residues. The germline V gene has CDR1 LNHDA and CDR2 SQIVND (reference sequence). Here the CDR3 reads CASSSIHRDRGVQPQHF. The CDR3 region has the DNA TGTGCCAGTAGTAGTATCCACCGGGACAGGGGAGTTCAGCCCCAGCATTTT.

The J gene is TRBJ1-6, the V gene TRBV5-1; 8 nucleotides line up with TRBD1. J gave up 3 bases and V 7 bases, and 6 bases lay outside the gene matches. The CDR3 runs to 15 residues. The germline CDR1 and CDR2 sequences are SGHRS and YFSETQ. CDR3 nucleotide sequence: TGCGCCAGCCGAATACAGGGGGGCTATAATTCACCCCTCCACTTT. Protein product: CASRIQGGYNSPLHF.

CDR3 protein: CASRPAGTAYTGELFF. The CDR3 DNA sequence: TGTGCCAGCAGGCCCGCCGGGACAGCCTACACCGGGGAGCTGTTTTTT. The gene calls are TRBV27 and TRBJ2-2, with 7 bases that match TRBD1. V gave up 6 bases and J gave up 3 bases; unmatched junction bases: 10. CDR3 length: 16 residues. Germline-derived CDR1 and CDR2 are MNHEY and SMNVEV (reference sequence).

The V call is TRBV5-6, the J call TRBJ2-1, with unresolved D. This CDR3 is built from 14 residues. V was trimmed by 4 bases and J by 4 bases, leaving 12 bases between them. CDR1 and CDR2 from the germline V gene are SGHDT and YYEEEE. This chain's CDR3 is CASSTLRLYNEQFF. The CDR3 DNA is TGTGCCAGCAGCACCCTGCGGCTGTACAATGAGCAGTTCTTC.

The chain employs TRBV7-2 and TRBJ2-3, with 7 bases identical to TRBD2. Looked up from germline, CDR1 is SGHTA and CDR2 is FQGNSA. V gave up 1 base and J gave up 4 bases; unmatched junction bases: 11. The CDR3 is 17 amino acids. CDR3 residues: CASSLDPSGLRADTQYF. As DNA, the CDR3 is TGTGCCAGCAGCTTAGACCCTAGCGGTCTTCGGGCAGATACGCAGTATTTT.

The chain couples TRBV11-2 to TRBJ1-3, with D unresolved. The CDR3 is 16 residues long. Trimming cost V 1 base and J 0 bases, with 10 bases left between them. Germline V gene data show CDR1 as SGHAT and CDR2 as FQNNGV. CDR3 sequence (DNA): TGTGCCAGCAGCTTAGTGGGCACCCACTCTGGAAACACCATATATTTT. Residues: CASSLVGTHSGNTIYF.

A few counts support this clone. This sequence joins TRBV6-1 and TRBJ2-7, with a tentative D call TRBD1 (5 bases). V was clipped by 2 bases and J by 6 bases, with 11 bases between them. The CDR3 covers 13 residues. In germline, CDR1 is MNHNS, CDR2 SASEGT. The CDR3 protein is CASSELREGEQYF. Here the CDR3 DNA reads TGTGCCAGCAGTGAACTCAGGGAAGGCGAGCAGTACTTC.

This chain connects TRBV12-1 to TRBJ2-1; the table's D call of TRBD1 was not tested on the DNA. TRBV12-1 is flagged as a pseudogene. This CDR3 comprises 14 residues. CDR3 sequence: CASRWTEGWDEQFF. The CDR3, as DNA: TGTGCCAGCAGGTGGACAGAAGGCTGGGATGAGCAGTTCTTC.

The genes are TRBV19 and TRBJ2-1, with D perhaps matching TRBD2 (5 bases). Trimming took 5 bases from V and 10 from J, leaving 15 bases between them. The length of the CDR3 is 13 residues. Germline CDR1 reads LNHDA; CDR2 reads SQIVND (reference sequence). The CDR3 loop is CASSPMGPGEQFF. The CDR3 DNA sequence: TGTGCCAGTAGTCCCATGGGTCCGGGGGAGCAGTTCTTC.

A few counts support this clone. The rearrangement links TRBV5-4 to TRBJ2-5; 7 positions match TRBD1. V trimming: 2 bases; J trimming: 0 bases; junction bases outside the gene matches: 1. There are 14 residues in the CDR3. CDR1 and CDR2 (germline): SGHNT, YYREEE (reference sequence). The chain's CDR3 is CASSLQGHQETQYF. The CDR3 nucleotides read TGTGCCAGCAGCTTACAGGGGCACCAAGAGACCCAGTACTTC.

The V gene is TRBV19, the J gene TRBJ2-3; D is perhaps TRBD2 (5 bases). Germline V CDR1 and CDR2: LNHDA, SQIVND (reference sequence). V lost 1 base, J lost 5 bases, and 13 bases lay in between. The length of the CDR3 is 15 residues. This CDR3 is CASSIGLLRRDTQYF. In DNA, the CDR3 is TGTGCCAGTAGTATAGGACTACTCAGGAGAGATACGCAGTATTTT.

V and J are TRBV6-5 and TRBJ2-5; D possibly corresponds to TRBD2 (6 bases). V was clipped by 5 bases and J by 5 bases, with 15 bases between them. Germline lookup yields CDR1 MNHEY and CDR2 SVGAGI. The CDR3 spans 14 residues. CDR3 protein: CASSLRWDSETQYF. The CDR3, as DNA: TGTGCCAGCAGTCTACGATGGGACTCGGAGACCCAGTACTTC.

The chain couples TRBV25-1 to TRBJ1-5; tentative D call: TRBD1 (5 bases). Trimming cost V 6 bases and J 7 bases, with 10 bases left between them. Per the germline V gene, CDR1 is MGHDK and CDR2 is SYGVNS. This CDR3 comprises 12 residues. The CDR3: CASRWGDQPQHF. The CDR3 DNA follows: TGTGCCAGCAGGTGGGGGGACCAGCCCCAGCATTTT.

This chain uses TRBV5-1 with TRBJ1-4; 7 nucleotides agree with TRBD1. Trimming cost V 4 bases and J 4 bases; bases outside gene matches: 4. This CDR3 comprises 14 residues. CDR1 SGHRS and CDR2 YFSETQ come from the germline V gene. CDR3 sequence (DNA): TGCGCCAGCAGCCTGGGACAGAATAATGAAAAACTGTTTTTT. Translation gives CASSLGQNNEKLFF.

Notes on this clone: Its ends do not fully match the called genes, so a read error is possible. V gene TRBV7-7 combines with J gene TRBJ2-3; 8 bases map to TRBD1. Germline V gives CDR1 SSHAT, CDR2 FNYEAQ (reference sequence). The CDR3 has 16 amino acids. CDR3 protein: CASSLVRRGQEDTQYF. CDR3 nucleotide sequence: TGTGCTAGCAGCTTAGTTCGGCGGGGACAGGAAGATACGCAGTATTTT.

The rearrangement uses TRBV4-2 and TRBJ1-2; TRBD1 might be the D (5 bases). From germline, CDR1 is LGHNA and CDR2 YNFKEQ. This CDR3 comprises 16 residues. V dropped 1 base and J dropped 5 bases, with 17 bases sitting between them. The CDR3: CASSQVTDSWIYGYTF. The DNA of the CDR3 is TGTGCCAGCAGCCAAGTCACCGACAGCTGGATTTATGGCTACACCTTC.

This chain joins TRBV5-1 and TRBJ1-1; tentative D call: TRBD1 (6 bases). This CDR3 region has 14 residues. Germline V gene lookup returns CDR1 SGHRS and CDR2 YFSETQ. V lost 7 bases and J lost 4, with 17 bases in between. The CDR3 nucleotides read TGCGCCAGCCAGGGACAAGGGAGTAGCACTGAAGCTTTCTTT. Translation gives CASQGQGSSTEAFF.

The chain couples TRBV5-1 to TRBJ1-2; 9 nucleotides match TRBD1. This CDR3 region has 15 residues. Per the germline V gene, CDR1 is SGHRS and CDR2 is YFSETQ. Unmatched junction bases numbered 13, after V lost 5 bases and J lost 8 bases. The CDR3 loop is CASSSAGTGREGYTF. Written as DNA, the CDR3 is TGCGCCAGCAGTTCGGCCGGGACAGGGAGGGAAGGCTACACCTTC.

This clone was detected a few times. The V and J genes are TRBV2 and TRBJ1-1; D gene uncertain. V lost 8 bases and J 6 bases, leaving 13 bases between the germline ends. Germline-derived CDR1 and CDR2 are SNHLY and FYNNEI. The CDR3 totals 12 residues. The DNA for the CDR3 is TGTGCCAGCCTGATAGAGGAACCTGAAGCTTTCTTT. Translated, it gives CASLIEEPEAFF.

The chain has TRBV11-1 and TRBJ2-1; no firm D call. V shed 5 bases and J shed 1 base, with 3 bases lying between them. CDR1 is SGHAT and CDR2 is FQDESV in the germline V gene (reference sequence). The CDR3 is 12 residues long. In DNA, the CDR3 is TGTGCCAGCAGCCATTCCTACAATGAGCAGTTCTTC. Its protein is CASSHSYNEQFF.

The V and J genes are TRBV19 and TRBJ2-6; 7 nucleotides line up with TRBD2. Per the germline V gene, CDR1 is LNHDA and CDR2 is SQIVND (reference sequence). This CDR3 spans 17 amino acids. V gave up 1 base and J gave up 0 bases; unmatched junction bases: 3. For the CDR3, the DNA is TGTGCCAGTAGTATAGGGACTAGTTTCTCTGGGGCCAACGTCCTGACTTTC. This sequence encodes CASSIGTSFSGANVLTF.

The chain couples TRBV7-6 to TRBJ2-3, with 13 nucleotides matching TRBD2. CDR1 SGHVS and CDR2 FNYEAQ come from the germline V gene. Unmatched junction bases numbered 7, after V lost 1 base and J lost 6 bases. The CDR3 is made up of 17 amino acids. CDR3 region: CASSLGGLAGARDTQYF. In DNA form, the CDR3 reads TGTGCCAGCAGCTTAGGTGGACTAGCGGGAGCTAGGGATACGCAGTATTTT.

The chain uses TRBV6-1 and TRBJ2-2; a possible D gene is TRBD1 (6 bases). Germline CDR1 and CDR2: MNHNS and SASEGT. The CDR3 runs 14 residues. V dropped 2 bases and J dropped 6 bases, with 10 bases sitting between them. The CDR3 DNA reads as TGTGCCAGCAGTGAACTGGGGGCCGCCGGGGAGCTGTTTTTT. Its translation: CASSELGAAGELFF.

This clone was found once. This chain joins TRBV6-5 and TRBJ1-1; D unresolved. The V gene's germline CDR1 is MNHEY and CDR2 SVGAGI. This CDR3 comprises 13 residues. With 1 base removed from V and 1 base from J, the gap between germline ends came to 4 bases. The CDR3 DNA follows: TGTGCCAGCAGTTACTGGCCGAACACTGAAGCTTTCTTT. It encodes CASSYWPNTEAFF.

The CDR3, as DNA: TGTGCCAGCAGTTATCAGGCCTACAATGAGCAGTTCTTC. Its protein is CASSYQAYNEQFF. This sequence joins TRBV6-5 and TRBJ2-1; D is undetermined. The CDR3 is 13 residues long. Between the trimmed V and J ends, which lost 3 bases and 2 bases, there was a span of 5 bases. CDR1 MNHEY and CDR2 SVGAGI come from the germline V gene.

The chain recombines TRBV2 with TRBJ1-2; a weak D match, TRBD1 (5 bases). Trimming took 9 bases from V and 6 from J, leaving 17 bases between them. Germline loops: CDR1 SNHLY, CDR2 FYNNEI. This CDR3 has 13 residues. CDR3 bases: TGTGCCAGGGAAGGGACTTTTTCGGATGGCTACACCTTC. Protein product: CAREGTFSDGYTF.

The chain carries TRBV5-4 and TRBJ1-1, with TRBD1 as a possible D gene (6 bases). Germline CDR1 SGHNT, CDR2 YYREEE (reference sequence). The length of the CDR3 is 14 residues. Trimming pared 9 bases from V and 0 bases from J, leaving 15 bases between. For the CDR3, the DNA is TGTGCCATGCAACAGGGCCCTATGAACACTGAAGCTTTCTTT. This gives the protein CAMQQGPMNTEAFF.

V is TRBV13 and J is TRBJ1-2, with TRBD1 matching over 12 bases. The V and J ends lost 5 bases and 3 bases, in that order; junction bases with no gene match: 1. There are 14 residues in the CDR3. Per the germline V gene, CDR1 is PRHDT and CDR2 is FYEKMQ (reference sequence). Written as DNA, the CDR3 is TGTGCCAGCAGCGGGACAGGGGGCGACTATGGCTACACCTTC. It is translated as CASSGTGGDYGYTF.

The chain employs TRBV29-1 and TRBJ1-4; D unclear. V dropped 6 bases and J dropped 0 bases, with 11 bases sitting between them. CDR3 size: 14 residues. Germline loops: CDR1 SQVTM, CDR2 ANQGSEA. The CDR3 is CSVRERATNEKLFF. The DNA of the CDR3 is TGCAGCGTGAGGGAAAGGGCAACTAATGAAAAACTGTTTTTT.